This T cell receptor beta chain came from a study of cytomegalovirus exposure and HLA in healthy donors. Remarks on this clone: Its target is not known.

Study-wide results and caveats: Many donors shared some public TCRs, even though most TCR sequences were rare.

The CDR3 loop spans 16 amino acids. V was trimmed by 1 base and J by 0 bases, leaving 13 bases between them. Germline V gene data show CDR1 as MGHDK and CDR2 as SYGVNS. PCR used 60 Vbeta primers and 13 Jbeta primers. Data came from immunoSEQ multiplex PCR; TCRdb stores just in-frame clones and leaves some out. The sample yields some 100,000 clones, 74% seen once. The receptor comes from a human donor in good health. Sample: PBMCs. The V gene is TRBV25-1, the J gene TRBJ2-7, with a possible D match to TRBD2 (5 bases). The CDR3 DNA sequence: TGTGCCAGCAGTGAATCAGTAGGGAGTTCCTCCTACGAGCAGTACTTC. It translates to CASSESVGSSSYEQYF.